This record looks at one T cell receptor beta chain sequence and its context. Its target is unknown. Germline CDR1 is DFQATT and CDR2 is SNEGSKA (reference sequence). CDR3 length equals 14 residues. The V end was cut by 7 bases, the J end by 0 bases, with 10 bases between. These data are taken from a study of T-cell memory formation after mild COVID-19. Across the whole study: Clusters of TCRs were largely donor specific.

Study findings and constraints: Among clones peaking at day 37 in the second wave, SARS-CoV-2 specificity remained unconfirmed. CD4+ contracting clones were found mainly in CM and EM, and CD8+ ones in EMRA.

TCRdb itself ran the 5' RACE reads through MiXCR, one entry per CDR3 protein. The data hold some 310,000 distinct CDR3 sequences, with under 25% observed a single time. This TCR was sampled from a man younger than 30 who had mild COVID-19 (a few samples of this study predate the infection). Cell type and time point are not known. Sequencing input: PBMCs or a T cell subset sorted from them (not recorded which). The chain links TRBV20-1 to TRBJ1-6; TRBD1 is a possible D gene (5 bases). The CDR3 loop is CSVPGGSYNSPLHF. The CDR3 region has the DNA TGCAGTGTTCCTGGGGGCTCCTATAATTCACCCCTCCACTTT.